One sample yielded the 2 T cell receptor beta chains listed below, sequenced in a study of OX40 agonist ivuxolimab in advanced cancers. Clones were sequenced by immunoSEQ multiplex PCR, and TCRdb holds only the in-frame ones, with some missing. The sample has just under 35,000 clones, about 92% seen once; the top ten hold about 33%. The sequencing used CD4+ or CD8+ T cells sorted from blood, collected in a trial of the OX40 agonist ivuxolimab. The receptors shown here come from an adult with an advanced solid tumor such as melanoma, head and neck, liver or kidney cancer.

This chain uses TRBV27 with TRBJ2-1; 10 nucleotides line up with TRBD2. Germline lookup yields CDR1 MNHEY and CDR2 SMNVEV (reference sequence). J gave up 8 bases and V 5 bases, and 6 bases lay outside the gene matches. The CDR3 spans 14 residues. The CDR3 protein is CASSAGLAIDEQFF. CDR3 bases: TGTGCCAGCAGTGCGGGACTAGCGATCGATGAGCAGTTCTTC.

The CDR3 nucleotides are TGTGCCAGCAGCAAAGGACATGAAAAGACCCAGTACTTC. It translates to CASSKGHEKTQYF. The J gene is TRBJ2-5, the V gene TRBV4-2, with D tentatively TRBD1 (5 bases). V was trimmed by 5 bases and J by 6 bases, leaving 13 bases between them. Germline loops: CDR1 LGHNA, CDR2 YNFKEQ. The CDR3 runs to 13 residues.